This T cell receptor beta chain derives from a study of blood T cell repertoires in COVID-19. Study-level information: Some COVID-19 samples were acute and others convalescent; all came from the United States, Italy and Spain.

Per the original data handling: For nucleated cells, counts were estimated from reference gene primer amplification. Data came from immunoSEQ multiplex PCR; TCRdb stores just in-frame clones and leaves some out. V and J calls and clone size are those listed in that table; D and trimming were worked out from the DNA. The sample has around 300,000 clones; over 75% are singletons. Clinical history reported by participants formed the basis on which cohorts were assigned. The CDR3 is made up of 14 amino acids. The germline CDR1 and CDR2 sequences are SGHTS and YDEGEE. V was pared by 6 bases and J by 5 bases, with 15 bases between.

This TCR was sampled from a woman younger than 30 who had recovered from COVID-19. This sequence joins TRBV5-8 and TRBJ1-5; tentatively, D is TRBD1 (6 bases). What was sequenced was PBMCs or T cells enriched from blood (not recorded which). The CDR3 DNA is TGTGCCAGCATCCCAGGGACACACGATCAGCCCCAGCATTTT. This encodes CASIPGTHDQPQHF.